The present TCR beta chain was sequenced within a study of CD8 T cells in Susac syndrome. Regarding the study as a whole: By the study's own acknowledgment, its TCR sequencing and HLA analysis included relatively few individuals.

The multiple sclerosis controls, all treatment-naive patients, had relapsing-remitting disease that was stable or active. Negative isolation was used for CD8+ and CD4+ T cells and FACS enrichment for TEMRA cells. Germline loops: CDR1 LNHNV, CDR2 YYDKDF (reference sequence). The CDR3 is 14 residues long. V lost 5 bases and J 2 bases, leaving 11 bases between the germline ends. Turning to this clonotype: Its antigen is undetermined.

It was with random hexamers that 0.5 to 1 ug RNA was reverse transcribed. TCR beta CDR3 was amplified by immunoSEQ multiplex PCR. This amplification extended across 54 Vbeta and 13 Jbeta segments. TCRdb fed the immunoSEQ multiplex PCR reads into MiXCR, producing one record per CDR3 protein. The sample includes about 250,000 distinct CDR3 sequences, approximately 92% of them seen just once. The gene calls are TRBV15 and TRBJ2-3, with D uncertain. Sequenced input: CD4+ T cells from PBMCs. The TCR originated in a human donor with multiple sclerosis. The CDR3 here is CATSPGFDTDTQYF. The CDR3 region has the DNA TGTGCCACCAGCCCCGGTTTCGACACAGATACGCAGTATTTT.